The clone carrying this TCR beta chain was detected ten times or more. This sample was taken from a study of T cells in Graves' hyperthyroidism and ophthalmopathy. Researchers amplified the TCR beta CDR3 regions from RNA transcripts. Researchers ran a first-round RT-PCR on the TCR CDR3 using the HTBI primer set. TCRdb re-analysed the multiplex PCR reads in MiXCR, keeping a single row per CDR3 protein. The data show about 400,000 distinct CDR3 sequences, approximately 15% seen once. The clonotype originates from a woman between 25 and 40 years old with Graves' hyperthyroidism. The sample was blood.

The CDR3 region is CASSEGRSYEQYF. CDR3 DNA sequence: TGTGCCAGCAGCGAGGGCAGGTCCTACGAGCAGTACTTC. The chain recombines TRBV9 with TRBJ2-7; the D is unclear. The CDR3 has 13 residues. Germline CDR1 is SGDLS and CDR2 is YYNGEE. The ends were cut back, 3 bases at V and 1 base at J, with 8 bases in the middle.